These 22 T cell receptor beta chains share one sample of origin, sequenced in a study of blood T cell repertoires in COVID-19. The assay was immunoSEQ multiplex PCR, and TCRdb's table has in-frame clones only and misses some. The sample yields about 120,000 clones, 80% to 90% seen once. The sequenced sample was peripheral blood. These receptors came from an older man with active or convalescent COVID-19.

The chain has TRBV4-2 and TRBJ1-1; D is unresolved. The CDR3 sequence is 13 residues long. Germline values: CDR1 LGHNA, CDR2 YNFKEQ. V lost 5 bases and J lost 4, with 11 bases in between. CDR3 in amino acids: CASSEIRGTEAFF. The CDR3 DNA sequence: TGTGCCAGCAGCGAAATTCGAGGCACTGAAGCTTTCTTT.

On this clone itself: The identical CDR3 is also encoded by other nucleotide sequences in the sample. V gene TRBV5-1 combines with J gene TRBJ2-5; D is possibly TRBD1 (6 bases). Per the germline V gene, CDR1 is SGHRS and CDR2 is YFSETQ. V dropped 2 bases and J dropped 1 base, with 6 bases sitting between them. The CDR3 is 13 residues long. This CDR3 reads CASSLQGQETQYF. CDR3 coding DNA: TGCGCCAGCAGCTTACAGGGCCAAGAGACCCAGTACTTC.

The chain is built from TRBV5-4 and TRBJ1-1; D is perhaps TRBD1 (5 bases). The CDR3 length is 14 residues. CDR1 and CDR2 from the germline V gene are SGHNT and YYREEE (reference sequence). V was cut by 0 bases and J by 5 bases, with 11 bases left in between. As DNA, the CDR3 is TGTGCCAGCAGCTTGGCCGGGGGGAGGACTGAAGCTTTCTTT. Residues: CASSLAGGRTEAFF.

The gene calls are TRBV5-1 and TRBJ2-3, with 7 bases lining up with TRBD1. The CDR3 covers 14 residues. With 5 bases clipped from V and 2 bases from J, the junction kept 5 bases outside the gene matches. Germline V lookup: CDR1 SGHRS, CDR2 YFSETQ. CDR3 in amino acids: CASRQGWNTDTQYF. The CDR3 DNA reads TGCGCCAGCAGACAGGGGTGGAACACAGATACGCAGTATTTT.

Comments on this clone: The junction shows a germline mismatch at one end, possibly a read error. The chain couples TRBV18 to TRBJ1-5; 9 bases are a match to TRBD1. The CDR3 has 15 residues. Germline assignment: CDR1 KGHSH and CDR2 LQKENI. The CDR3 DNA reads TGTGCCAGCTCCCCACAGGGGGCGGATGGCCAGCCCCAGCATTTT. Translated: CASSPQGADGQPQHF.

The table lists this clone with a count of one. The J gene is TRBJ2-2, the V gene TRBV9; 8 positions agree with TRBD1. This CDR3 has 15 amino acids. J was trimmed by 6 bases and V by 0 bases; bases with no gene match: 4. CDR1 is SGDLS and CDR2 is YYNGEE in the germline V gene. The CDR3 is CASSVGTGPSGELFF. The CDR3 DNA reads as TGTGCCAGCAGCGTAGGGACAGGGCCCTCCGGGGAGCTGTTTTTT.

This chain joins TRBV30 and TRBJ1-6; 8 positions match TRBD1. The germline V gene encodes CDR1 GTSNPN and CDR2 SVGIG (reference sequence). There are 15 residues in the CDR3. Trimming at V came to 2 bases and at J to 10 bases, leaving 10 bases not matched to a gene. The CDR3 sequence is CAWSLRSTGGSPLHF. CDR3 DNA sequence: TGTGCCTGGAGTCTGAGGTCCACAGGGGGATCACCCCTCCACTTT.

The table lists this clone with a few counts. The V call is TRBV15, the J call TRBJ2-7; 9 bases are shared with TRBD1. The germline V gene has CDR1 LNHNV and CDR2 YYDKDF (reference sequence). This CDR3 contains 16 residues. With V trimmed by 1 base and J by 5 bases, 9 bases remained unmatched. CDR3 in DNA: TGTGCCACCAGCAGAGCCCAGGGGACAGGGTACAACGAGCAGTACTTC. Residues: CATSRAQGTGYNEQYF.

This chain joins TRBV28 and TRBJ2-1; TRBD2 agrees at 12 bases. Germline trimming cut 8 bases from V and 2 bases from J; bases unmatched to any gene: 4. The CDR3 length is 15 residues. CDR1 is MDHEN and CDR2 is SYDVKM in the germline V gene. CDR3: CASGLAGQTYNEQFF. In DNA form, the CDR3 reads TGTGCCAGCGGACTAGCGGGACAGACCTACAATGAGCAGTTCTTC.

V gene TRBV19 combines with J gene TRBJ2-1, with a possible D match to TRBD2 (5 bases). Between the trimmed V and J ends, which lost 4 bases and 5 bases, there was a span of 15 bases. The CDR3 has 15 residues. CDR1 LNHDA and CDR2 SQIVND come from the germline V gene (reference sequence). This CDR3 reads CASSTGLSLDNEQFF. CDR3 in DNA: TGTGCCAGTAGTACCGGACTGTCCCTTGACAATGAGCAGTTCTTC.

J is TRBJ1-1 and V is TRBV14, with D possibly matching TRBD1 (5 bases). CDR1 is SGHDN and CDR2 is FVKESK in the germline V gene. The V end was cut by 4 bases, the J end by 1 base, with 13 bases between. This CDR3 is built from 15 residues. The chain's CDR3 is CASSRPGSGNTEAFF. The CDR3 DNA reads TGTGCCAGCAGCCGTCCAGGGTCCGGGAACACTGAAGCTTTCTTT.

This chain links TRBV6-4 with TRBJ1-2, with D possibly matching TRBD1 (6 bases). Trimming took 4 bases from V and 1 from J, leaving 13 bases between them. Germline V gene sequence: CDR1 MRHNA, CDR2 SNTAGT. This CDR3 spans 15 amino acids. DNA for the CDR3: TGTGCCAGCAGTGTAGACAAGGGGGATAACTATGGCTACACCTTC. As protein: CASSVDKGDNYGYTF.

This chain links TRBV18 with TRBJ2-7; perhaps TRBD2 as D (5 bases). The V end lost 4 bases, the J end lost 6 bases, and 22 bases lay between the germline ends. The CDR3 contains 16 residues. In germline, CDR1 is KGHSH, CDR2 LQKENI. The CDR3 loop reads CASSQTAASSFAEQYF. Here the CDR3 DNA reads TGTGCCAGCTCACAGACTGCGGCTAGCAGTTTTGCCGAGCAGTACTTC.

The rearrangement links TRBV7-8 to TRBJ2-7, with D possibly TRBD1 on 6 matching bases. Trimming cost V 5 bases and J 6 bases, with 14 bases left between them. The CDR3 is 13 amino acids. Germline CDR1 SGHVS, CDR2 FQNEAQ. The CDR3 region has the DNA TGTGCCAGCAGCCCCTGGGACAAATTCGAGCAGTACTTC. The encoded protein is CASSPWDKFEQYF.

The chain links TRBV7-8 to TRBJ2-7, with D possibly matching TRBD2 (5 bases). Germline lookup yields CDR1 SGHVS and CDR2 FQNEAQ. Deletions cut 5 bases from V and 4 bases from J, with 15 bases between. This CDR3 spans 14 amino acids. CDR3 sequence reads: CASSHDTGRYEQYF. CDR3 DNA: TGTGCCAGCAGCCACGATACGGGAAGGTACGAGCAGTACTTC.

Only one count was recorded for this clone. The V and J genes are TRBV4-1 and TRBJ2-1, with TRBD2 as a possible D gene (6 bases). The germline gives CDR1 MGHRA, CDR2 YSYEKL. The CDR3 runs 16 residues. Between the trimmed V and J ends, which lost 0 bases and 4 bases, there was a span of 13 bases. CDR3 amino acids: CASSQDRRDRYNEQFF. The CDR3 nucleotides are TGCGCCAGCAGCCAAGATCGGCGGGATAGATACAATGAGCAGTTCTTC.

The chain links TRBV6-5 to TRBJ1-3; D is possibly TRBD1 (6 bases). CDR3 length: 14 residues. Germline-derived CDR1 and CDR2 are MNHEY and SVGAGI. The ends were cut back, 5 bases at V and 1 base at J, with 9 bases in the middle. The CDR3 DNA follows: TGTGCCAGCAGTCAACAGGGTTCTGGAAACACCATATATTTT. Its protein is CASSQQGSGNTIYF.

The chain recombines TRBV11-2 with TRBJ2-7; 8 bases align to TRBD1. Trimming at V came to 1 base and at J to 3 bases, leaving 11 bases not matched to a gene. This CDR3 has 17 residues. Germline CDR1 SGHAT, CDR2 FQNNGV. The CDR3 DNA reads as TGTGCCAGCAGCTTAGCCGGACAGGGAGTGTTAAACTACGAGCAGTACTTC. The encoded protein is CASSLAGQGVLNYEQYF.

V usage is TRBV28 and J usage is TRBJ1-5; 9 bases are a match to TRBD1. J lost 4 bases, V lost 6 bases, and 10 bases had no gene match. The CDR3 is 16 residues long. CDR1 and CDR2 from the germline V gene are MDHEN and SYDVKM. This CDR3 is CASSRPVDRGNQPQHF. Here the CDR3 DNA reads TGTGCCAGCAGCCGCCCGGTGGACAGGGGTAATCAGCCCCAGCATTTT.

The chain joins TRBV3-1 (or the pseudogene TRBV3-2) to TRBJ1-4; 9 positions match TRBD1. Trimming cost V 1 base and J 8 bases; bases outside gene matches: 5. Per the germline V gene, CDR1 is LGHDT and CDR2 is YNNKEL (reference sequence). The CDR3 spans 15 residues. CDR3: CASSQATGGREKLFF. The CDR3 DNA follows: TGTGCCAGCAGCCAAGCGACAGGGGGGAGAGAAAAACTGTTTTTT.

The gene calls are TRBV28 and TRBJ2-6; 7 positions agree with TRBD1. The V segment lost 8 bases and the J segment 0 bases; nucleotides outside the gene matches: 4. CDR1 is MDHEN, CDR2 SYDVKM, per germline. The CDR3 runs to 15 residues. The CDR3 DNA sequence: TGTGCCAGCGGGACAGTGTACTCTGGGGCCAACGTCCTGACTTTC. Translating gives CASGTVYSGANVLTF.

CDR3 sequence reads: CASGSPGLDTQYF. The CDR3 DNA is TGTGCCAGCGGCTCCCCCGGACTTGATACGCAGTATTTT. The gene calls are TRBV3-1 (or the pseudogene TRBV3-2) and TRBJ2-3, with D possibly being TRBD2 (5 bases). The CDR3 is 13 residues long. Germline V gives CDR1 LGHDT, CDR2 YNNKEL (reference sequence). Trimming stripped 8 bases from V and 6 bases from J, with 15 bases between.